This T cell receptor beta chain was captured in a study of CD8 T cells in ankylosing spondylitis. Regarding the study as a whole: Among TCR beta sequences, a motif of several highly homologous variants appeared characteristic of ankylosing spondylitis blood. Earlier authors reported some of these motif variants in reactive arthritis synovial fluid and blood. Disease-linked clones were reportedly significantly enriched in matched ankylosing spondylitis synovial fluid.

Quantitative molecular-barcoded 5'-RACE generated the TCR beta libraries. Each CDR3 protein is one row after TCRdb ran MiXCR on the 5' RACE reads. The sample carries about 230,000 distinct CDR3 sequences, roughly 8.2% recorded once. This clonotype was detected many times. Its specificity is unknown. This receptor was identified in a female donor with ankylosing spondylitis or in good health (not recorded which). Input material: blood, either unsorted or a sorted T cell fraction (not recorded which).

In nucleotides, the CDR3 is TGTGCCATCTTTCCGGGCAGGGGCTACGAGCAGTACTTC. Translating it yields CAIFPGRGYEQYF. The rearrangement links TRBV10-3 to TRBJ2-7; weak D call: TRBD1 (6 bases). The germline V and J ends were trimmed by 8 bases and 3 bases, with 14 bases remaining between them. The CDR3 covers 13 residues. Germline V gives CDR1 ENHRY, CDR2 SYGVKD.